This T cell receptor (beta chain) was captured by sequencing in a study of cytomegalovirus exposure and HLA in healthy donors. Study-level background: About 200 million T cells yielded approximately 100 million unique TCR beta sequences, as an earlier analysis found. Study-wide results and limits: Later analysis identified a missense DCLRE1C variant that was linked to TCR beta V- and J-gene trimming. An analysis done earlier found most TCR beta V segments productive about 87% or about 30% of the time.

In regard to this clone: Its antigen is unidentified.

With 7 bases removed from V and 0 bases from J, the gap between germline ends came to 10 bases. Germline CDR1 is SGDLS and CDR2 is YYNGEE. The CDR3 consists of 14 residues. Vbeta (60) and Jbeta (13) primers were used in the PCR. Libraries were prepared by immunoSEQ multiplex PCR; TCRdb keeps only in-frame clonotypes and omits some of them. The sample contains about 130,000 clones, around 78% of which appear only once. The TCR sequence derives from a man in his fifties or sixties in good health and CMV-seronegative. The sequenced sample consisted of PBMCs. The chain links TRBV9 to TRBJ2-2; no firm D call. CDR3 in DNA: TGTGCCAGCGCATTACTTCCGAACACCGGGGAGCTGTTTTTT. Amino acids: CASALLPNTGELFF.